The 26 T cell receptor beta chains given below trace back to one sample, sequenced in a study of read filtering for tumor transcriptome and immune sequencing. The library was built from approximately 400 ng RNA with molecular barcoded adaptors for alpha/delta and beta/gamma chains. In TCRdb, the reads were re-called with MiXCR into one record per CDR3 protein. The sample lists 45,000 to 55,000 distinct CDR3 sequences, roughly 19% occurring once. Sequenced: a population of CD138-negative cells sorted from bone marrow. The receptors were gathered from a donor aged 40 or over with multiple myeloma.

This clonotype appeared many times. This chain connects TRBV25-1 to TRBJ2-2; tentative D call: TRBD1 (5 bases). Trimming pared 3 bases from V and 3 bases from J, leaving 11 bases between. The length of the CDR3 is 15 residues. Looked up from germline, CDR1 is MGHDK and CDR2 is SYGVNS. CDR3 residues: CASSEGQGYTGELFF. As DNA, the CDR3 is TGTGCCAGCAGTGAGGGGCAGGGTTACACCGGGGAGCTGTTTTTT.

This chain links TRBV19 with TRBJ2-1; perhaps TRBD1 as D (6 bases). Trimming took off 5 bases at V and 10 bases at J, with 18 bases between the two ends. The germline gives CDR1 LNHDA, CDR2 SQIVND (reference sequence). This CDR3 contains 14 residues. The CDR3: CASSPRGTHMEQFF. CDR3 bases: TGTGCCAGTAGTCCCAGGGGTACACACATGGAGCAGTTCTTC.

This clonotype was picked up many times. V is TRBV7-8 and J is TRBJ2-1; 8 nucleotides align to TRBD2. With V trimmed by 7 bases and J by 7 bases, 12 bases remained unmatched. CDR1 is SGHVS, CDR2 FQNEAQ, per germline. The length of the CDR3 is 15 residues. CDR3 in DNA: TGTGCCAGCATCCCCCCAGAGCGGGAGATAAATGAGCAGTTCTTC. Translation gives CASIPPEREINEQFF.

The chain is built from TRBV7-9 and TRBJ2-7; no clear D. Trimming left V 2 bases short and J 0 bases short, with 5 bases between. Germline-derived CDR1 and CDR2 are SEHNR and FQNEAQ (reference sequence). The CDR3 is made up of 13 amino acids. The DNA for the CDR3 is TGTGCCAGCAGCTTAACTGACTCCTACGAGCAGTACTTC. Amino acids: CASSLTDSYEQYF.

The table lists this clonotype with many counts. J is TRBJ2-1 and V is TRBV20-1; no clear D gene. The CDR3 consists of 11 residues. Trimming took off 0 bases at V and 8 bases at J, with 5 bases between the two ends. Germline V lookup: CDR1 DFQATT, CDR2 SNEGSKA (reference sequence). The CDR3 bases are TGCAGTGCTAGAGAGAACCATGAGCAGTTCTTC. It translates to CSARENHEQFF.

At least ten counts were recorded for this clonotype. The V and J genes are TRBV2 and TRBJ2-1; D assignment may be TRBD1 or TRBD2 (7 bases each). V was pared by 7 bases and J by 3 bases, with 28 bases between. The CDR3 is 19 residues long. Germline V gene sequence: CDR1 SNHLY, CDR2 FYNNEI. This CDR3 is CASTRNSGGGLWNYNEQFF. In DNA form, the CDR3 reads TGTGCCAGCACCCGAAATTCAGGGGGGGGACTCTGGAACTACAATGAGCAGTTCTTC.

This clonotype was observed at least ten times. The chain is built from TRBV11-3 and TRBJ2-7; D unresolved. Trimming pared 3 bases from V and 6 bases from J, leaving 6 bases between. CDR3 length equals 11 residues. Germline V gives CDR1 SGHNT, CDR2 YENEEA. Here the CDR3 reads CASSFGSEQYF. In DNA, the CDR3 is TGTGCCAGCAGCTTTGGATCCGAGCAGTACTTC.

This clonotype was recorded many times. The CDR3 loop reads CASSLGAPTDTQYF. In DNA form, the CDR3 reads TGTGCCAGCAGCTTAGGGGCCCCGACAGATACGCAGTATTTT. V is TRBV11-3 and J is TRBJ2-3; no reliable D call. Germline CDR1 is SGHNT and CDR2 is YENEEA. CDR3 length equals 14 residues. Trimming shortened V by 1 base and J by 3 bases, and 8 bases separated the two germline ends.

V is TRBV20-1 and J is TRBJ1-1; D gene unclear. With 0 bases removed from V and 0 bases from J, the gap between germline ends came to 5 bases. The CDR3 extends over 13 amino acids. The germline V gene encodes CDR1 DFQATT and CDR2 SNEGSKA (reference sequence). The CDR3 here is CSARDSVNTEAFF. The DNA of the CDR3 is TGCAGTGCTAGAGATTCAGTGAACACTGAAGCTTTCTTT.

This clonotype was found a few times. The chain couples TRBV12-3 or TRBV12-4 to TRBJ2-1; D is perhaps TRBD1 (5 bases). V was shortened by 4 bases and J by 6 bases, with 19 bases between the two germline ends. This CDR3 has 16 amino acids. CDR3: CASSSYYRVTGNEQFF. CDR3 DNA: TGTGCCAGCAGTTCCTACTACCGGGTCACAGGCAATGAGCAGTTCTTC.

J is TRBJ1-1 and V is TRBV7-9, with D possibly matching TRBD1 (5 bases). CDR1 is SEHNR, CDR2 FQNEAQ, per germline (reference sequence). Trimming removed 0 bases at V and 5 bases at J, with 13 bases between. The CDR3 is 15 amino acids. CDR3 protein: CASSLAGQGRTEAFF. Written as DNA, the CDR3 is TGTGCCAGCAGCTTAGCGGGGCAAGGGAGGACTGAAGCTTTCTTT.

The V gene is TRBV12-3 or TRBV12-4, the J gene TRBJ2-3; the match to TRBD2 covers 11 bases. Germline trimming cut 5 bases from V and 6 bases from J; bases unmatched to any gene: 7. The CDR3 runs to 15 residues. For the CDR3, the DNA is TGTGCCAGCAGTCCCATAGCGGGAGGGAGTGATACGCAGTATTTT. It specifies CASSPIAGGSDTQYF.

This clonotype was recorded at least ten times. V and J are TRBV6-2 or TRBV6-3 and TRBJ1-1; a possible D gene is TRBD1 (5 bases). V was pared by 0 bases and J by 6 bases, with 14 bases between. Germline V gene lookup returns CDR1 MNHEY and CDR2 SVGEGT. The CDR3 totals 15 residues. The CDR3 is CASSYSRAGSAEAFF. CDR3 DNA: TGTGCCAGCAGTTACTCGAGAGCAGGGAGCGCTGAAGCTTTCTTT.

On this clonotype: At one boundary the junction diverges from the germline segment, which might be a read error. The V and J genes are TRBV2 and TRBJ2-1, with no clear D. Per the germline V gene, CDR1 is SNHLY and CDR2 is FYNNEI. This CDR3 comprises 14 residues. This CDR3 is CASRDRSSYYDQFF. The CDR3 bases are TGTGCCAGCAGGGATCGGAGCTCCTACTATGATCAGTTCTTC.

This clonotype was recorded a few times. The rearrangement joins TRBV7-9 to TRBJ1-2; no reliable D call. Germline V gene data show CDR1 as SEHNR and CDR2 as FQNEAQ (reference sequence). The CDR3 is 14 amino acids. V was clipped by 7 bases and J by 4 bases, with 16 bases between them. CDR3 DNA: TGTGCCAGCACCTCCGCCTGGGTCACCTATGGCTACACCTTC. Encoded protein: CASTSAWVTYGYTF. Full variable domain (outside the CDR3, taken from reference TRBV7-9 and TRBJ1-2): DTGVSQNPRHKITKRGQNVTFRCDPISEHNRLYWYRQTLGQGPEFLTYFQNEAQLEKSRLLSDRFSAERPKGSFSTLEIQRTEQGDSAMYLCASTSAWVTYGYTFGSGTRLTVV.

Within the sample, this clonotype is medium-sized. J is TRBJ2-1 and V is TRBV20-1; D unclear. Germline V gene lookup returns CDR1 DFQATT and CDR2 SNEGSKA (reference sequence). The CDR3 is 12 amino acids. The V end was cut by 3 bases, the J end by 5 bases, with 8 bases between. The CDR3 sequence: CSASAVNNEQFF. The CDR3 nucleotides are TGCAGTGCTAGTGCCGTCAACAATGAGCAGTTCTTC.

With respect to this clonotype: It may be a read error: a sequence one base away is much more abundant. The chain joins TRBV19 to TRBJ2-3, with D unresolved. The CDR3 has 12 residues. In germline, CDR1 is LNHDA, CDR2 SQIVND (reference sequence). This CDR3 is CASSPNTETQYF. The CDR3 DNA reads TGTGCCAGTAGTCCCAACACAGAAACGCAGTATTTT. The full variable domain, completed using reference TRBV19 and TRBJ2-3, is DGGITQSPKYLFRKEGQNVTLSCEQNLNHDAMYWYRQDPGQGLRLIYYSQIVNDFQKGDIAEGYSVSREKKESFPLTVTSAQKNPTAFYLCASSPNTETQYFGPGTRLTVL.

The table lists this clonotype with many counts. The chain has TRBV5-1 and TRBJ2-3, with TRBD2 matching 8 bases. Germline CDR1 is SGHRS and CDR2 is YFSETQ. V lost 3 bases, J lost 1 base, and 7 bases stayed unmatched. The CDR3 totals 16 residues. This CDR3 reads CASSWGLTSGTDTQYF. The CDR3 DNA is TGCGCCAGCAGCTGGGGCCTGACTAGCGGCACAGATACGCAGTATTTT.

In its sample, this clonotype was seen many times. The chain carries TRBV27 and TRBJ1-1; D is ambiguous. CDR1 MNHEY and CDR2 SMNVEV come from the germline V gene (reference sequence). V was cut by 4 bases and J by 6 bases, with 9 bases left in between. This CDR3 comprises 12 residues. CDR3 in DNA: TGTGCCAGCAGTTGGGGTGGGTCTGAAGCTTTCTTT. Its protein is CASSWGGSEAFF.

Ten or more counts support this clonotype. The rearrangement joins TRBV12-3 or TRBV12-4 to TRBJ1-1, with D uncertain. Trimming took off 1 base at V and 6 bases at J, with 9 bases between the two ends. The CDR3 has 13 amino acids. In nucleotides, the CDR3 is TGTGCCAGCAGTTTAGAGGTAGGCGCTGAAGCTTTCTTT. It translates to CASSLEVGAEAFF.

This clonotype was recorded at least ten times. The chain is built from TRBV7-2 and TRBJ2-1, with D unresolved. CDR3 length: 13 residues. The germline V gene encodes CDR1 SGHTA and CDR2 FQGNSA. V was pared by 1 base and J by 7 bases, with 8 bases between. The CDR3 reads CASSLVRANEQFF. In nucleotides, the CDR3 is TGTGCCAGCAGCTTAGTCAGAGCTAATGAGCAGTTCTTC.

Ten or more counts support this clonotype. The CDR3 loop is CASSYQNYGYTF. CDR3 in DNA: TGTGCCAGCAGTTACCAGAACTATGGCTACACCTTC. This chain joins TRBV12-3 or TRBV12-4 and TRBJ1-2; D uncertain. There are 12 residues in the CDR3. V lost 4 bases and J 2 bases, leaving 5 bases between the germline ends.

This clonotype was detected a few times. J is TRBJ2-5 and V is TRBV7-2; the D is unclear. The germline CDR1 and CDR2 sequences are SGHTA and FQGNSA. The CDR3 covers 13 residues. V dropped 7 bases and J dropped 5 bases, with 14 bases sitting between them. CDR3 sequence reads: CASNNIHGETQYF. The CDR3 nucleotides read TGTGCCAGCAACAATATACACGGGGAGACCCAGTACTTC.

This clonotype was seen many times. V usage is TRBV20-1 and J usage is TRBJ2-5, with 8 bases fitting TRBD2. The ends lost 7 bases at V and 5 bases at J; junction bases unmatched: 9. This CDR3 is 13 amino acids long. Per the germline V gene, CDR1 is DFQATT and CDR2 is SNEGSKA (reference sequence). CDR3 in DNA: TGCAGTGTTCCGGGAGGGCAAGGGGAGACCCAGTACTTC. This translates into CSVPGGQGETQYF.

This clonotype was seen ten or more times. This sequence joins TRBV24-1 and TRBJ2-5; tentatively, D is TRBD2 (6 bases). The germline V gene encodes CDR1 KGHDR and CDR2 SFDVKD. This CDR3 is 14 amino acids long. V dropped 5 bases and J dropped 2 bases, with 11 bases sitting between them. CDR3 nucleotides: TGTGCCACCAGTGCCTGGAGGGAACAAGAGACCCAGTACTTC. This sequence encodes CATSAWREQETQYF.

This clonotype was seen many times. This sequence joins TRBV19 and TRBJ2-6; D is ambiguous. The germline V gene has CDR1 LNHDA and CDR2 SQIVND (reference sequence). V gave up 2 bases and J gave up 0 bases, with 5 bases separating them. CDR3 length: 15 residues. The CDR3 is CASSITLSGANVLTF. The CDR3 coding sequence is TGTGCCAGTAGTATAACTCTCTCTGGGGCCAACGTCCTGACTTTC.